A single sample is the source of the 22 T cell receptor beta chains below, sequenced in a study of a mutant IDH1 vaccine in newly diagnosed glioma. The time point: week 11, during vaccination. All doses held 300 ug of mutant IDH1 20-mer peptide, with topical imiquimod. The antigens these receptors bind are not known. Produced via immunoSEQ multiplex PCR; TCRdb's table is partial and in-frame only. This sample has 45,000 to 65,000 clones; roughly nine tenths occur once, and the top ten carry about 2.4%. The starting material was PBMCs, obtained from a glioma patient whose treatment included an IDH1 peptide vaccine. The receptors were sampled from a man aged 45 to 65 with glioma.

V usage is TRBV2 and J usage is TRBJ1-5, with D hard to call. CDR1 SNHLY and CDR2 FYNNEI come from the germline V gene. Trimming left V 7 bases short and J 2 bases short, with 9 bases between. This CDR3 region has 13 residues. CDR3 in amino acids: CASNRQGNQPQHF. Written as DNA, the CDR3 is TGTGCCAGCAATAGGCAGGGCAATCAGCCCCAGCATTTT.

The chain carries TRBV5-1 and TRBJ2-5; D uncertain. Germline-derived CDR1 and CDR2 are SGHRS and YFSETQ. V was cut by 1 base and J by 2 bases, with 6 bases left in between. The CDR3 length is 13 residues. The CDR3, as DNA: TGCGCCAGCAGCTTGACGTTTCAAGAGACCCAGTACTTC. Protein sequence: CASSLTFQETQYF.

This chain joins TRBV2 and TRBJ1-5; D is perhaps TRBD1 (5 bases). This CDR3 is built from 16 residues. Germline V gene data show CDR1 as SNHLY and CDR2 as FYNNEI. V lost 3 bases and J 5 bases, leaving 17 bases between the germline ends. CDR3 DNA sequence: TGTGCCAGCAGTGACCGTCGGGCCAGGGTGGATCAGCCCCAGCATTTT. Its translation is CASSDRRARVDQPQHF. The variable domain in full, with the rest retrieved from reference TRBV2 and TRBJ1-5, is EPEVTQTPSHQVTQMGQEVILRCVPISNHLYFYWYRQILGQKVEFLVSFYNNEISEKSEIFDDQFSVERPDGSNFTLKIRSTKLEDSAMYFCASSDRRARVDQPQHFGDGTRLSIL.

The genes are TRBV2 and TRBJ2-7; D may correspond to TRBD1 or TRBD2 (5 bases each). Germline V lookup: CDR1 SNHLY, CDR2 FYNNEI. V gave up 10 bases and J gave up 0 bases, with 16 bases separating them. The CDR3 extends over 14 amino acids. CDR3 sequence reads: CATSAPGTSYEQYF. The CDR3 DNA follows: TGTGCCACCTCCGCCCCGGGGACCTCCTACGAGCAGTACTTC.

The chain is built from TRBV5-1 and TRBJ2-7; 9 nucleotides match TRBD1. The CDR3 spans 14 residues. J lost 6 bases, V lost 4 bases, and 8 bases had no gene match. Germline values: CDR1 SGHRS, CDR2 YFSETQ. CDR3 loop: CASSVGTGTSEQYF. Here the CDR3 DNA reads TGCGCCAGCAGCGTTGGGACAGGGACCTCCGAGCAGTACTTC.

The chain is built from TRBV28 and TRBJ2-5; 7 positions match TRBD1. CDR1 is MDHEN, CDR2 SYDVKM, per germline. After removal of 6 bases from V and 4 bases from J, the junction contained 11 bases not matched to a gene. The CDR3 length is 15 residues. The CDR3 is CASSPIQGFGETQYF. The DNA for the CDR3 is TGTGCCAGCAGCCCGATACAGGGGTTCGGAGAGACCCAGTACTTC.

The chain recombines TRBV5-4 with TRBJ1-2; no firm D call. Between the trimmed V and J ends, which lost 2 bases and 5 bases, there was a span of 13 bases. The CDR3 contains 14 residues. Germline assignment: CDR1 SGHNT and CDR2 YYREEE (reference sequence). CDR3: CASSFFAGEYGYTF. The CDR3 DNA reads TGTGCCAGCAGCTTTTTTGCAGGAGAATATGGCTACACCTTC.

A word on this clone: Compared with germline, one end of the junction differs, possibly owing to a read error. The chain carries TRBV2 and TRBJ2-1; maybe TRBD2 (6 bases). The germline V gene encodes CDR1 SNHLY and CDR2 FYNNEI. The CDR3 length is 11 residues. Here the CDR3 reads CASRDEGREVF. The CDR3 nucleotides read TGTGCCAGCAGGGACGAGGGCAGGGAGGTCTTC.

The chain uses TRBV2 and TRBJ1-5, with unresolved D. Trimming shortened V by 2 bases and J by 16 bases, and 12 bases separated the two germline ends. CDR1 is SNHLY and CDR2 is FYNNEI in the germline V gene. This CDR3 spans 11 amino acids. The CDR3 loop reads CASSETVGIHF. For the CDR3, the DNA is TGTGCCAGCAGTGAAACGGTTGGAATTCATTTT.

This CDR3 is CAWRRGPAGDTQYF. The DNA for the CDR3 is TGTGCCTGGAGACGAGGACCCGCGGGGGATACGCAGTATTTT. This chain joins TRBV30 and TRBJ2-3; maybe TRBD2 (6 bases). CDR3 length equals 14 residues. From germline, CDR1 is GTSNPN and CDR2 SVGIG (reference sequence). Trimming took off 3 bases at V and 6 bases at J, with 16 bases between the two ends.

This chain links TRBV19 with TRBJ1-1; no clear D gene. Germline CDR1 and CDR2: LNHDA and SQIVND (reference sequence). The V gene lost 7 bases and the J gene lost 5 bases, with 8 bases spanning the gap. This CDR3 spans 11 amino acids. Here the CDR3 DNA reads TGTGCCAGTAAGTATGGGACTGAAGCTTTCTTT. Translating gives CASKYGTEAFF.

The CDR3 DNA reads as TGTGCCAGCAGCCGCCGGGACAGAAGCACAGATACGCAGTATTTT. It yields the protein CASSRRDRSTDTQYF. The V call is TRBV11-1, the J call TRBJ2-3; 7 bases line up with TRBD1. The CDR3 runs to 15 residues. The V gene end was trimmed by 5 bases and the J gene end by 0 bases; junction bases not matched to a gene: 5. The germline CDR1 and CDR2 sequences are SGHAT and FQDESV (reference sequence).

The V and J genes are TRBV6-1 and TRBJ1-6; no reliable D call. V was clipped by 1 base and J by 6 bases, with 7 bases between them. The germline gives CDR1 MNHNS, CDR2 SASEGT. This CDR3 comprises 14 residues. The CDR3 protein is CASSEVPSNSPLHF. In nucleotides, the CDR3 is TGTGCCAGCAGTGAAGTCCCAAGTAATTCACCCCTCCACTTT.

This clone is medium-sized by share. This rearrangement joins TRBV6-1 to TRBJ2-2, with unresolved D. This CDR3 comprises 16 residues. V lost 4 bases and J 2 bases, leaving 14 bases between the germline ends. CDR1 and CDR2 from the germline V gene are MNHNS and SASEGT. This CDR3 reads CASSARQVVNTGELFF. In nucleotides, the CDR3 is TGTGCCAGCAGTGCGAGGCAGGTGGTTAACACCGGGGAGCTGTTTTTT.

The rearrangement joins TRBV27 to TRBJ1-1; tentatively, D is TRBD1 (5 bases). Germline CDR1 reads MNHEY; CDR2 reads SMNVEV (reference sequence). V lost 6 bases, J lost 3 bases, and 8 bases lay in between. The CDR3 sequence is 12 residues long. For the CDR3, the DNA is TGTGCCAGCAGGGCAGGGTACACTGAAGCTTTCTTT. Translation: CASRAGYTEAFF.

The chain is built from TRBV28 and TRBJ2-2, with 7 nucleotides matching TRBD1. CDR3 length equals 13 residues. V dropped 10 bases and J dropped 1; count of bases not matched to a gene: 3. The germline V gene encodes CDR1 MDHEN and CDR2 SYDVKM. CDR3 nucleotide sequence: TGTGCCACCAGGACAGGGAACACCGGGGAGCTGTTTTTT. It encodes CATRTGNTGELFF.

The V call is TRBV18, the J call TRBJ2-4; D ambiguous. With 2 bases removed from V and 0 bases from J, the gap between germline ends came to 11 bases. Germline CDR1 reads KGHSH; CDR2 reads LQKENI. This CDR3 contains 16 residues. As DNA, the CDR3 is TGTGCCAGCTCACCAGTCACCCGAGGAGCCAAAAACATTCAGTACTTC. Its translation: CASSPVTRGAKNIQYF.

CDR3 coding DNA: TGCAGCGCCCGGATCGACATGAACACTGAAGCTTTCTTT. Translating it yields CSARIDMNTEAFF. The chain employs TRBV29-1 and TRBJ1-1; D not certain. Trimming left V 7 bases short and J 0 bases short, with 12 bases between. The germline CDR1 and CDR2 sequences are SQVTM and ANQGSEA. The CDR3 spans 13 residues.

This clone was observed a single time. This chain links TRBV11-1 with TRBJ1-2, with TRBD1 matching 9 bases. Trimming at V came to 5 bases and at J to 0 bases, leaving 4 bases not matched to a gene. The CDR3 loop spans 15 amino acids. Germline V CDR1 and CDR2: SGHAT, FQDESV (reference sequence). The CDR3 coding sequence is TGTGCCAGCAGCGTCCGGGACAGGGCTAACTATGGCTACACCTTC. Translating gives CASSVRDRANYGYTF.

The rearrangement uses TRBV5-1 and TRBJ2-7; 12 bases agree with TRBD1. Trimming removed 5 bases from V and 6 bases from J; junction bases left unmatched: 3. Germline V lookup: CDR1 SGHRS, CDR2 YFSETQ. There are 13 residues in the CDR3. The CDR3 spells CASRGTGGVEQYF. DNA for the CDR3: TGCGCCAGCAGGGGGACAGGGGGCGTCGAGCAGTACTTC.

This chain uses TRBV7-8 with TRBJ2-2; 12 nucleotides line up with TRBD2. Germline CDR1 SGHVS, CDR2 FQNEAQ. There are 16 residues in the CDR3. Germline trimming cut 6 bases from V and 6 bases from J; bases unmatched to any gene: 8. In DNA form, the CDR3 reads TGTGCCAGCAGGAAGACTAGCGGGAGCTCCCCCGGGGAGCTGTTTTTT. It encodes CASRKTSGSSPGELFF.

The DNA for the CDR3 is TGTGCCTGGGCCACACCGTTGGGACACTTATACGAGCAGTACTTC. Protein sequence: CAWATPLGHLYEQYF. This chain uses TRBV30 with TRBJ2-7; TRBD1 might be the D (6 bases). Germline V gives CDR1 GTSNPN, CDR2 SVGIG (reference sequence). The length of the CDR3 is 15 residues. Trimming removed 5 bases at V and 4 bases at J, with 21 bases between.